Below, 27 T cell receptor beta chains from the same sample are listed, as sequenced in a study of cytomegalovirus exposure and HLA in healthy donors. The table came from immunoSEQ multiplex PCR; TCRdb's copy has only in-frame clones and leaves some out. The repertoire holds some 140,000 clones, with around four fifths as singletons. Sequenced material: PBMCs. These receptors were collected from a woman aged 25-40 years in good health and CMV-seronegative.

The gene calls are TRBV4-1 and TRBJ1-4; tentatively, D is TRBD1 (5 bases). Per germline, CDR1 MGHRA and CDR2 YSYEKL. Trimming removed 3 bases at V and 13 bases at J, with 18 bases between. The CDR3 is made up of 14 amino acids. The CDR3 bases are TGCGCCAGCAGCCAGTGGCAGGGTCAAGTGCTACTGTTTTTT. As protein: CASSQWQGQVLLFF.

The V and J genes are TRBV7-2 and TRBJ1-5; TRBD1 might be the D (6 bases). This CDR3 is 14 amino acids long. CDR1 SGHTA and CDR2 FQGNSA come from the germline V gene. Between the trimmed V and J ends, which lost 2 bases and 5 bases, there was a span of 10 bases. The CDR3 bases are TGTGCCAGCAGCTTATCAGGGGCCTATCAGCCCCAGCATTTT. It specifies CASSLSGAYQPQHF.

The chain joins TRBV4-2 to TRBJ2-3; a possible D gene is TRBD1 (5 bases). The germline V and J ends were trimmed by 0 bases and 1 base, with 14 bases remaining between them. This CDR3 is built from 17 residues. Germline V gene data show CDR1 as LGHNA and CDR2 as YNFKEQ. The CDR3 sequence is CASSQDGPQGGTDTQYF. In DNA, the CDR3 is TGTGCCAGCAGCCAAGATGGGCCGCAAGGGGGCACAGATACGCAGTATTTT.

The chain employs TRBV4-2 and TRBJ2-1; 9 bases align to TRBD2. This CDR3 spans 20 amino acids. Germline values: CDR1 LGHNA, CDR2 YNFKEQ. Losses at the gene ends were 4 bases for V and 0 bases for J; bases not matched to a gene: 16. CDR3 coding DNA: TGTGCCAGCAGCCCACGACTGGCGGGGGGGGCAATCAGCTCCTACAATGAGCAGTTCTTC. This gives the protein CASSPRLAGGAISSYNEQFF.

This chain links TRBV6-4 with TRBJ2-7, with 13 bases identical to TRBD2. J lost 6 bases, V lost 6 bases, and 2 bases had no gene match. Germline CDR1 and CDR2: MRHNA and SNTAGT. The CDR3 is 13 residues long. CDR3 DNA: TGTGCCAGCAGCAGACTAGCGGGGGGCGAGCAGTACTTC. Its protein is CASSRLAGGEQYF.

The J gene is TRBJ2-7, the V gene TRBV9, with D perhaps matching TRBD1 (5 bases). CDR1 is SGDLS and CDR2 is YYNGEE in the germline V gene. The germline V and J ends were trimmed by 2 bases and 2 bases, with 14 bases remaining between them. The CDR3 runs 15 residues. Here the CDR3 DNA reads TGTGCCAGCAGCGTGGACGTGGGGCAGACCTACGAGCAGTACTTC. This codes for CASSVDVGQTYEQYF.

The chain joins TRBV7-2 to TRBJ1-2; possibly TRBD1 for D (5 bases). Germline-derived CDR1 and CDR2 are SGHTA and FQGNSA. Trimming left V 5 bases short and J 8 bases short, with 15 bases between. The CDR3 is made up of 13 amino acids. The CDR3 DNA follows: TGTGCCAGCAGCCCCGGACCCAAGGGGGGCTACACCTTC. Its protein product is CASSPGPKGGYTF. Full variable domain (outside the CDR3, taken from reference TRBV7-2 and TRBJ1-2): GAGVSQSPSNKVTEKGKDVELRCDPISGHTALYWYRQSLGQGLEFLIYFQGNSAPDKSGLPSDRFSAERTGGSVSTLTIQRTQQEDSAVYLCASSPGPKGGYTFGSGTRLTVV.

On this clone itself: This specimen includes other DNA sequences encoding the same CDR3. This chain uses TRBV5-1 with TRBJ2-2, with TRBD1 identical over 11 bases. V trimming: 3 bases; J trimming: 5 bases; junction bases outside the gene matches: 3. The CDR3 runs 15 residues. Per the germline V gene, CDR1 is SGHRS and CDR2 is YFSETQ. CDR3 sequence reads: CASSYGQGATGELFF. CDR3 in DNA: TGCGCCAGCAGCTATGGACAGGGGGCTACCGGGGAGCTGTTTTTT.

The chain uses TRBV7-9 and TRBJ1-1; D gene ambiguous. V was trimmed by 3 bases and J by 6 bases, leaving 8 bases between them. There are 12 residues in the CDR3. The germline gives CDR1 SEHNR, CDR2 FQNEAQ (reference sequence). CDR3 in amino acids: CASSFGRSEAFF. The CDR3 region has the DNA TGTGCCAGCAGCTTTGGCCGTTCTGAAGCTTTCTTT.

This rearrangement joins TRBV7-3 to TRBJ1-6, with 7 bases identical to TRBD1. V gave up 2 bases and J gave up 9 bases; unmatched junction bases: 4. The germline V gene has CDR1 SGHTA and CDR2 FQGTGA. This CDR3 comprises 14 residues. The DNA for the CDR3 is TGTGCCAGCAGCTTAGGACAGGTGTTTTCACCCCTCCACTTT. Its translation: CASSLGQVFSPLHF.

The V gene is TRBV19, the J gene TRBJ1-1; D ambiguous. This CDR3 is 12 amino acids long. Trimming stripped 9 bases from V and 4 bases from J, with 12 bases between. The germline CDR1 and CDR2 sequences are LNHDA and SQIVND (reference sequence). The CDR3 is CASRLQATEAFF. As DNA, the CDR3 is TGTGCCAGCCGTCTTCAGGCCACTGAAGCTTTCTTT. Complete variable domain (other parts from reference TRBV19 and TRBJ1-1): DGGITQSPKYLFRKEGQNVTLSCEQNLNHDAMYWYRQDPGQGLRLIYYSQIVNDFQKGDIAEGYSVSREKKESFPLTVTSAQKNPTAFYLCASRLQATEAFFGQGTRLTVV.

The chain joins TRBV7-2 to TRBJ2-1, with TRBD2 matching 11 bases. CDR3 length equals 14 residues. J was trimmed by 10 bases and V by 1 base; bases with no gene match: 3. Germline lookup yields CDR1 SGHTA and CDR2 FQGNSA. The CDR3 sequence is CASSLGLAGWEQFF. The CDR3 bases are TGTGCCAGCAGCTTAGGACTAGCGGGGTGGGAGCAGTTCTTC.

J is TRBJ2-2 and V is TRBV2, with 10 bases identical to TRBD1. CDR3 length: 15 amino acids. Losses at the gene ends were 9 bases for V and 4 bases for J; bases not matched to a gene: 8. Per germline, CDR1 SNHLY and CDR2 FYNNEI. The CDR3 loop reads CASHRQGAGTGELFF. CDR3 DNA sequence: TGTGCCAGTCACCGACAGGGGGCAGGCACCGGGGAGCTGTTTTTT.

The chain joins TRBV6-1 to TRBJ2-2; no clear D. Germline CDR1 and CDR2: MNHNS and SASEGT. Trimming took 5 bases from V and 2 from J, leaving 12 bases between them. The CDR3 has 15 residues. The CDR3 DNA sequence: TGTGCCAGCAGTATTGGGCAGATTAACACCGGGGAGCTGTTTTTT. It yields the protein CASSIGQINTGELFF.

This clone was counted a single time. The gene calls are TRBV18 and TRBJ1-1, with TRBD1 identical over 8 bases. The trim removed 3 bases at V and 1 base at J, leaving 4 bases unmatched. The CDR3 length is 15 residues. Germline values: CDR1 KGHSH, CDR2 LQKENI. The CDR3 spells CASSPQGAANTEAFF. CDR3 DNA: TGTGCCAGCTCACCGCAGGGGGCGGCGAACACTGAAGCTTTCTTT. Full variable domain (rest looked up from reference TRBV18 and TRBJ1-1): NAGVMQNPRHLVRRRGQEARLRCSPMKGHSHVYWYRQLPEEGLKFMVYLQKENIIDESGMPKERFSAEFPKEGPSILRIQQVVRGDSAAYFCASSPQGAANTEAFFGQGTRLTVV.

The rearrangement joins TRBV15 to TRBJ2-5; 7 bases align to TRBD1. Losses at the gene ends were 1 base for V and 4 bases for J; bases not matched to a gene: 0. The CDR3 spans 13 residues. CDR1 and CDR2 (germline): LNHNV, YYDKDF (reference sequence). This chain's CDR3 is CATSRGQGETQYF. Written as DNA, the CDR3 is TGTGCCACCAGCAGAGGACAGGGAGAGACCCAGTACTTC.

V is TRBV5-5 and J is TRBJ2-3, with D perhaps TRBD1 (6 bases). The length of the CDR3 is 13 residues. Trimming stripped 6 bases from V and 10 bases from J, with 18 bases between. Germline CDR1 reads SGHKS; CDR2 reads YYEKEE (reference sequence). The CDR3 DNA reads TGTGCCAGCACCAAGGACAGCCCAAGGGCGCAGTATTTT. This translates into CASTKDSPRAQYF.

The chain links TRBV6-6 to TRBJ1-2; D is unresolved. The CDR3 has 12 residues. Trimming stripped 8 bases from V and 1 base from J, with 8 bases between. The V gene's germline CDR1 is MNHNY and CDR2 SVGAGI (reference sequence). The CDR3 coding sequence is TGTGCCAGCTTGAACAGTAACTATGGCTACACCTTC. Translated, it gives CASLNSNYGYTF.

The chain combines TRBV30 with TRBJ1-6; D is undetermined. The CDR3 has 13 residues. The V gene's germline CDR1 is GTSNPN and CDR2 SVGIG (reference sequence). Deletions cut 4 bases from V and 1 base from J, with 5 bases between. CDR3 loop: CAWTRSYNSPLHF. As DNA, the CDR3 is TGTGCCTGGACCAGATCCTATAATTCACCCCTCCACTTT.

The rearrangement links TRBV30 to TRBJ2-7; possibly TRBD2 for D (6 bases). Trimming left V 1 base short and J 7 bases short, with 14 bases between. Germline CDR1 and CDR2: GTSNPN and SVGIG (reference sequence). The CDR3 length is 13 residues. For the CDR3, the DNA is TGTGCCTGGAGTGGGGGGGTTTTCGGGGAGCAGTACTTC. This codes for CAWSGGVFGEQYF.

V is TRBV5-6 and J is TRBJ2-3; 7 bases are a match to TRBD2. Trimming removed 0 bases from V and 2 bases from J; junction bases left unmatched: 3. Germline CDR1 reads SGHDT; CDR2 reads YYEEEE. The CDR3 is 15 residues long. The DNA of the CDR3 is TGTGCCAGCAGCTTGGGGGGGGGTTACACAGATACGCAGTATTTT. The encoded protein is CASSLGGGYTDTQYF.

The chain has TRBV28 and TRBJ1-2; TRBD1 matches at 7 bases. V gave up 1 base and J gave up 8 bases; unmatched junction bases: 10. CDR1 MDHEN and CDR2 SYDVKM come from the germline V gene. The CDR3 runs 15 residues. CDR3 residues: CASSLYNRGFRGYTF. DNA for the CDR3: TGTGCCAGCAGTTTATATAACAGGGGATTTAGGGGCTACACCTTC.

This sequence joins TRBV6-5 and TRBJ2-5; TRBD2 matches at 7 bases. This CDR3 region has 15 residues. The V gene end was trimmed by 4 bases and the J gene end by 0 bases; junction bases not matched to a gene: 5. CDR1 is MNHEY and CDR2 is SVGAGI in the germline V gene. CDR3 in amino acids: CASSFQRGHQETQYF. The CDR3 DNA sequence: TGTGCCAGCAGTTTCCAGCGGGGCCACCAAGAGACCCAGTACTTC.

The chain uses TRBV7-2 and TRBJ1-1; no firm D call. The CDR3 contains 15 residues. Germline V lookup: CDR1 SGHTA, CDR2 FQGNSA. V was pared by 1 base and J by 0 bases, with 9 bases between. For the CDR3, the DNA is TGTGCCAGCAGCTTAGTAGCTTATTTGAACACTGAAGCTTTCTTT. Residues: CASSLVAYLNTEAFF.

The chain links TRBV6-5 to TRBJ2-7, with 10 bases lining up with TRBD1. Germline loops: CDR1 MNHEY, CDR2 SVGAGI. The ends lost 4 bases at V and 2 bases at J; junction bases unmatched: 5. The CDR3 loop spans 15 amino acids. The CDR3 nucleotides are TGTGCCAGCAGTTCGAGCGGGACAGGGGCCTACGAGCAGTACTTC. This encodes CASSSSGTGAYEQYF.

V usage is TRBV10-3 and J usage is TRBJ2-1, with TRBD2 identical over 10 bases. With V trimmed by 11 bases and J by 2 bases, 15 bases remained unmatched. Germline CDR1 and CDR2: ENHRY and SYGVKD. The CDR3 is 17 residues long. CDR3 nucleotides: TGTGCCGTCAAAGCGGGGGGGACCCTTCTAACCTACAATGAGCAGTTCTTC. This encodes CAVKAGGTLLTYNEQFF.

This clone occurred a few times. This chain's CDR3 is CASSLDSNYGYTF. In DNA, the CDR3 is TGTGCCAGCAGCCTGGACTCGAACTATGGCTACACCTTC. V and J are TRBV5-6 and TRBJ1-2; D unclear. The V and J ends lost 4 bases and 2 bases respectively, with 9 bases between them. Per the germline V gene, CDR1 is SGHDT and CDR2 is YYEEEE. The CDR3 spans 13 residues.